The T cell receptor (beta chain) under discussion was sequenced for a study of STAT5B mutations in CD4+ large granular lymphocyte leukemia. Study as a whole: Among healthy donors, a particular HLA allele went with more CDR3 'QG' motifs.

The table came from immunoSEQ multiplex PCR; TCRdb's copy has only in-frame clones and leaves some out. The sample has roughly 48,000 clones, about 70% seen once. Study-wide results and limits: About 24% of private leukemic clonotypes occurred rarely in other patients' non-leukemic repertoires. The CD4+ versus CD8+ T-LGLL clonality difference may reflect limited sample size.

A remark on this clone: Its antigen is currently unknown.

Sequenced material: CD4+ T cells from blood buffy coats. The TCR sequence derives from a human donor in good health.

The CDR3 loop is CASSRDQPGTGSAGELFF. DNA for the CDR3: TGTGCCAGCAGTCGAGACCAACCCGGGACAGGGTCCGCCGGGGAGCTGTTTTTT. This chain connects TRBV27 to TRBJ2-2, with TRBD1 identical over 9 bases. Germline CDR1 MNHEY, CDR2 SMNVEV (reference sequence). Trimming took 5 bases from V and 6 from J; bases not matched to a gene: 16. The CDR3 covers 18 residues.